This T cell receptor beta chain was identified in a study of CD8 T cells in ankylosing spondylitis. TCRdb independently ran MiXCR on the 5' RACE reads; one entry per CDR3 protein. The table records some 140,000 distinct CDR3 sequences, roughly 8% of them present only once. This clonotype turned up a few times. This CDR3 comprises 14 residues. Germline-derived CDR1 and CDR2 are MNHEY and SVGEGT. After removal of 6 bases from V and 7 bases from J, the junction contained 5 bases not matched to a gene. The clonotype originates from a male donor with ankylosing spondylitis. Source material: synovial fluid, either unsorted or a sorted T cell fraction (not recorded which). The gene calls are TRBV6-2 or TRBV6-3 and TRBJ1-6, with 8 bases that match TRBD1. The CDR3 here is CASRKQGENSPLHF. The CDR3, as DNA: TGTGCCAGCAGGAAACAGGGGGAAAATTCACCCCTCCACTTT.